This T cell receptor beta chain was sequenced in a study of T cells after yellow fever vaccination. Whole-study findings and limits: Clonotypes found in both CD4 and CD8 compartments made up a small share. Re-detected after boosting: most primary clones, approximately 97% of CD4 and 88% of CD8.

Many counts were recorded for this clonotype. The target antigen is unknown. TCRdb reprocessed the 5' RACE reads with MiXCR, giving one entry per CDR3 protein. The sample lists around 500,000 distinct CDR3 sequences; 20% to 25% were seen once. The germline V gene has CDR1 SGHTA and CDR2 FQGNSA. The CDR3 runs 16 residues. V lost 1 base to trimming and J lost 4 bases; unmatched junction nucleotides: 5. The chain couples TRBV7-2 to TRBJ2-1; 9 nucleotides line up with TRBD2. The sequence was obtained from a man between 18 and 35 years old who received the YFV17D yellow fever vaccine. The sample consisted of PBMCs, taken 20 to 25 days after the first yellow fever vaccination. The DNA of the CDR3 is TGTGCCAGCAGCTTAGTGGGCGGGGGGGCTTACAATGAGCAGTTCTTC. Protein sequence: CASSLVGGGAYNEQFF.